The entry below describes one TCR beta chain. The V end was cut by 2 bases, the J end by 7 bases, with 14 bases between. Germline loops: CDR1 MNHNS, CDR2 SASEGT. CDR3 length: 15 residues. The sample comes from a study of radiation and T cells in renal cell carcinoma. As to time point: blood 2 weeks post-SBRT. Indicated treatment: 15 Gy SBRT to primary tumor, nephrectomy 4 weeks later. Profiling relied on immunoSEQ multiplex PCR, and the TCRdb table lists in-frame clones only, not all of them. In the table there are some 130,000 clones, around four fifths of which are singletons. This chain uses TRBV6-1 with TRBJ1-4; D gene ambiguous. The clonotype originates from an older woman with renal cell carcinoma. The material was blood, obtained from a patient whose treatment included radiotherapy and nephrectomy. CDR3 in amino acids: CASSEMGGRSEKLFF. The CDR3 coding sequence is TGTGCCAGCAGTGAAATGGGAGGGAGGAGTGAAAAACTGTTTTTT.